The rows below give T cell receptor beta chains drawn from one sample of a study of identical twins. From the 5' RACE reads, TCRdb called clonotypes with MiXCR, one entry per CDR3 protein. The table shows about 100,000 distinct CDR3 sequences, with 5.9% occurring only once. Source material: memory T cells sorted from blood. Receptor source: a woman in her forties or fifties in good health. The CDR3 runs from the conserved cysteine through the conserved F or W. The D gene is left open where the match is weak. For some rows the clone size is stated as once, few or many, or as a class when expanded; others skip it.

V gene	D gene	J gene	clone size	CDR3 DNA	CDR3 protein
TRBV3-1	TRBD1	TRBJ2-6	-	TGTGCCAGCAGCCAAGGAGGACAGGGGGCTTATCGGTCCGGGGCCAACGTCCTGACTTTC	CASSQGGQGAYRSGANVLTF
TRBV18	-	TRBJ2-2	few	TGTGCCAGCTCACCCTCGGCATTAGGGGGCACCGGGGAGCTGTTTTTT	CASSPSALGGTGELFF
TRBV30	-	TRBJ1-5	few	TGTGCCTGGAGTGTAGATAGTCTCCAGCATTTT	CAWSVDSLQHF
TRBV12-3/TRBV12-4	-	TRBJ2-1	many	TGTGCCAGCAGCAACCCCACAGTTTACAATGAGCAGTTCTTC	CASSNPTVYNEQFF
TRBV11-2	-	TRBJ2-5	-	TGTGCCAGCAGCTTGCGGCTAGCCGGGACCCAGTACTTC	CASSLRLAGTQYF
TRBV19	TRBD1	TRBJ1-1	few	TGTGCCAGTAGTGCAGCCACAGGGGGCGTTACTGAAGCTTTCTTT	CASSAATGGVTEAFF
TRBV4-1	TRBD1	TRBJ2-7	-	TGCGCCAGCAGCCAAGTGGGACAGGTGACCTACGAGCAGTACTTC	CASSQVGQVTYEQYF
TRBV19	-	TRBJ2-1	-	TGTGCCAGTATCATGGGGTTGAGCTCCTACAATGAGCAGTTCTTC	CASIMGLSSYNEQFF
TRBV12-3/TRBV12-4	-	TRBJ1-2	many	TGTGCCAGCAGTCTAAACTATGGCTACACCTTC	CASSLNYGYTF
TRBV19	-	TRBJ2-1	many	TGTGCCAGTAGTATAGGGGAGAAGGACTACAGCTCCTACAATGAGCAGTTCTTC	CASSIGEKDYSSYNEQFF
TRBV5-1	-	TRBJ2-1	few	TGCGCCAGCAGCTCCGGACTAGTTGGGGGCCATGAGCAGTTCTTC	CASSSGLVGGHEQFF
TRBV5-1	-	TRBJ1-4	many	TGCGCCAGCAGCTTGGGGGGCAGCGAGGGTGAAAAACTGTTTTTT	CASSLGGSEGEKLFF
TRBV7-9	-	TRBJ1-1	-	TGTGCCAGCAGCTTCCGGGGAAGGGACACTGAAGCTTTCTTT	CASSFRGRDTEAFF
TRBV6-5	-	TRBJ1-1	many	TGTGCCAGCAGTTATCAGTTCGAGTTGAACACTGAAGCTTTCTTT	CASSYQFELNTEAFF
TRBV5-1	TRBD2	TRBJ2-1	many	TGCGCCAGCAGCTTGATTGGCGGGAGGAACTACAATGAGCAGTTCTTC	CASSLIGGRNYNEQFF
TRBV5-1	-	TRBJ2-1	many	TGCGCCAGCAGCTTGTTGGCGACATCCTCCTACAATGAGCAGTTCTTC	CASSLLATSSYNEQFF
TRBV29-1	-	TRBJ2-5	many	TGCAGCGTCCGGGATGAGACCCAGTACTTC	CSVRDETQYF
TRBV4-2	-	TRBJ2-1	many	TGTGCCAGCAGCCTCGCAACGACGGGGAGGCCTTACAATGAGCAGTTCTTC	CASSLATTGRPYNEQFF
TRBV10-3	TRBD2	TRBJ2-1	-	TGTGCCAGCACCGAACCGGGACTAGCAGGAAATGAGCAGTTCTTC	CASTEPGLAGNEQFF
TRBV20-1	-	TRBJ1-3	-	TGCAGTGCCAGACAGCACTCTGGAAACACCATATATTTT	CSARQHSGNTIYF
TRBV20-1	TRBD2	TRBJ2-3	many	TGCAGTGCTAGCATAGCGGGAGATGGTTCAGATACGCAGTATTTT	CSASIAGDGSDTQYF
TRBV29-1	-	TRBJ2-5	many	TGCAGCGTGCGCACAGGGATTGAGACCCAGTACTTC	CSVRTGIETQYF
TRBV12-3/TRBV12-4	-	TRBJ2-1	many	TGTGCCAGCAGTTTTCCCGGTAGGGCCCAGTTCTTC	CASSFPGRAQFF
TRBV6-6	TRBD1	TRBJ2-1	many	TGTGCCAGCCTCCCGGGACAGGGGTACAATGAGCAGTTCTTC	CASLPGQGYNEQFF
TRBV5-1	-	TRBJ2-1	few	TGCGCCAGCAGCCAACCCCGTGCGGGCCTCGGGGAGCAGTTCTTC	CASSQPRAGLGEQFF
TRBV12-5	-	TRBJ2-7	many	TGTGCTAGTGGTTTCATCTCGGGGGCAGGGGAGCAGTACTTC	CASGFISGAGEQYF
TRBV5-6	TRBD1	TRBJ1-5	few	TGTGCCAGCAGCTCAAAGGGGGCGCCCCGTCAGCCCCAGCATTTT	CASSSKGAPRQPQHF
TRBV12-3/TRBV12-4	-	TRBJ1-1	many	TGTGCCAGCAGTTTCAGAGTGGTCGCAGGGGTCCCCAGTGAAGCTTTCTTT	CASSFRVVAGVPSEAFF
TRBV20-1	-	TRBJ2-1	few	TGCAGTGCTAGAGATCTGGGGAACTCCCGTGGTGTCGAGCAGTTCTTC	CSARDLGNSRGVEQFF
TRBV6-1	TRBD1	TRBJ2-3	-	TGTGCCAGCACACAGGGGATCCATACGCAGTATTTT	CASTQGIHTQYF
TRBV7-6	TRBD2	TRBJ2-1	few	TGTGCCAGCAGGAGACTAGCGGGAGGCTTGCTAAATGAGCAGTTCTTC	CASRRLAGGLLNEQFF
TRBV24-1	TRBD2	TRBJ2-7	few	TGTGCCACCAGCCCCTCGGGAGGACCTACCTACGAGCAGTACTTC	CATSPSGGPTYEQYF
TRBV6-1	-	TRBJ1-5	many	TGTGCCAGCAGTGAAGCGCGAGGATTCAATCAGCCCCAGCATTTT	CASSEARGFNQPQHF
TRBV28	-	TRBJ2-5	many	TGTGCCAGCAGCTCTTCTATTGAGACCCAGTACTTC	CASSSSIETQYF
TRBV5-1	-	TRBJ2-3	few	TGCGCCAGCAGCTTAGGCGGGGCTAGCACAGATACGCAGTATTTT	CASSLGGASTDTQYF
TRBV5-6	TRBD2	TRBJ2-1	many	TGTGCCAGCAGCCAGCAACTAGCGGGAGAATACAATGAGCAGTTCTTC	CASSQQLAGEYNEQFF
TRBV19	-	TRBJ2-1	-	TGTGCCAGTAGTATGGTATACAATGAGCAGTTCTTC	CASSMVYNEQFF
TRBV20-1	-	TRBJ2-1	many	TGCAGTGCTAGAGGAGGGGCCTCTCACCAGGAGCAGTTCTTC	CSARGGASHQEQFF
TRBV2	-	TRBJ1-2	few	TGTGCCAGCAGTGAGGGGCCCACCTATGGCTACACCTTC	CASSEGPTYGYTF
TRBV25-1	-	TRBJ1-1	-	TGTGCCACCACCATGAACACTGAAGCTTTCTTT	CATTMNTEAFF
TRBV24-1	-	TRBJ2-2	many	TGTGCCACCAGTGATAAAGGCCAAGGGACCGGGGAGCTGTTTTTT	CATSDKGQGTGELFF
TRBV20-1	TRBD2	TRBJ2-1	many	TGCAGTGCTAGAATACTAGCGGGAGGTGAGCAGTTCTTC	CSARILAGGEQFF
TRBV27	TRBD1	TRBJ2-5	many	TGTGCCAGCAGTCCCCCGGGACAGAGCAAGTACCAAGAGACCCAGTACTTC	CASSPPGQSKYQETQYF
TRBV18	-	TRBJ1-5	many	TGTGCCAGCTCACCAAGGTCCAGCAATCAGCCCCAGCATTTT	CASSPRSSNQPQHF
TRBV24-1	-	TRBJ2-3	many	TGTGCCACCAGTGGTAGCAGCACAGATACGCAGTATTTT	CATSGSSTDTQYF
TRBV5-1	TRBD1	TRBJ2-5	few	TGCGCCAGCAGCCCACAACCAGGGGGACCCGGAGAGACCCAGTACTTC	CASSPQPGGPGETQYF